This paragraph covers one TCR beta chain sequence. This record comes from a study of blood T cell repertoires in COVID-19. Study overall: Sites across the United States, Italy and Spain contributed samples from acute and convalescent COVID-19. T cells, B-cell-depleted T cells, or PBMCs provided the cDNA or gDNA that served as material.

Germline trimming cut 9 bases from V and 9 bases from J; bases unmatched to any gene: 8. This CDR3 has 12 amino acids. The germline CDR1 and CDR2 sequences are LNHDA and SQIVND (reference sequence). Authors' processing steps: Nucleated cell number was recorded as an estimate derived from reference gene primer amplification. Clones were sequenced by immunoSEQ multiplex PCR, and TCRdb holds only the in-frame ones, with some missing. Clone size and the V and J calls come from that table; the DNA yielded D and trimming. The sample records approximately 100,000 clones, about 80% being singletons. Source material: peripheral blood. This clonotype was sampled from a woman aged 80 or over with active or convalescent COVID-19. V is TRBV19 and J is TRBJ1-2, with 9 nucleotides matching TRBD1. CDR3 region: CASNAGTGSYTF. CDR3 nucleotides: TGTGCCAGCAACGCTGGGACAGGGAGCTACACCTTC.